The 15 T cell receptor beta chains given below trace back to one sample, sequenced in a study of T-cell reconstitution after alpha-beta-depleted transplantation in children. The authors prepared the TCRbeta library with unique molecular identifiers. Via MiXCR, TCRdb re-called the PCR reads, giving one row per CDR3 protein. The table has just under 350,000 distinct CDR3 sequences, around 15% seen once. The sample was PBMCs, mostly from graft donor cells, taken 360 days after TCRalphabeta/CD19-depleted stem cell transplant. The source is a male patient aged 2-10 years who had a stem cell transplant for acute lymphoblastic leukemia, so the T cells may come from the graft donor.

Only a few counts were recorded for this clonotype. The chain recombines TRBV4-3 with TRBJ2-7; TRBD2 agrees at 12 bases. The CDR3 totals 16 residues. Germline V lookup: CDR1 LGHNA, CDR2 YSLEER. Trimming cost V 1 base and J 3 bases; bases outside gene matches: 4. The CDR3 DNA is TGCGCCAGCAGCCAAGGTACTAGCGGGAGGTACTACGAGCAGTACTTC. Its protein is CASSQGTSGRYYEQYF.

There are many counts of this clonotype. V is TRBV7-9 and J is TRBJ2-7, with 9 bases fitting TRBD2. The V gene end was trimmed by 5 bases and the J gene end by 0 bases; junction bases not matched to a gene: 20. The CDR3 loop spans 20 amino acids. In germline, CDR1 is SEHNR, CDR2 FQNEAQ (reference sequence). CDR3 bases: TGTGCCAGCAGCCGCAGGTACTGGGCGGGAGGGCCCCGAAGCTCCTACGAGCAGTACTTC. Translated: CASSRRYWAGGPRSSYEQYF.

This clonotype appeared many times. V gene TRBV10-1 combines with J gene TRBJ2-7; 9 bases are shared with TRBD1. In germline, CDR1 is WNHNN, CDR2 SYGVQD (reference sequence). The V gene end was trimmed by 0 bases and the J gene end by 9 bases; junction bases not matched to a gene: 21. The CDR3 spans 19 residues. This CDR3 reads CASSESNWAGDREPNMQYF. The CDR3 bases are TGCGCCAGCAGTGAGTCGAATTGGGCCGGGGACAGGGAACCGAACATGCAGTACTTC.

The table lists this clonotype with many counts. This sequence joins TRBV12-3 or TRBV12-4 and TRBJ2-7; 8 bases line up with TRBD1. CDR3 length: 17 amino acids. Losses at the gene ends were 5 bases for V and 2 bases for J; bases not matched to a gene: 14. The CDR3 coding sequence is TGTGCCAGCAGTCTGATGCTCGTGGACAGGGTCCCCTACGAGCAGTACTTC. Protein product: CASSLMLVDRVPYEQYF.

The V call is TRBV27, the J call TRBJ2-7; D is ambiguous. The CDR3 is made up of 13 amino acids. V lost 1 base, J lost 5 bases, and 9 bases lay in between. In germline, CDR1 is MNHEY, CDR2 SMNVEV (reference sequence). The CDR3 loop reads CASSLWPLDEQYF. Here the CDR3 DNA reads TGTGCCAGCAGTTTATGGCCCCTGGACGAGCAGTACTTC.

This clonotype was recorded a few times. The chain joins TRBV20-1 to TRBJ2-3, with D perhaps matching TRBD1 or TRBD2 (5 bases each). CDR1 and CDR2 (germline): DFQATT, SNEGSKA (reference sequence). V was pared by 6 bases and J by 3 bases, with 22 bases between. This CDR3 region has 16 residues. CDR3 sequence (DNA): TGCAGTGCGCCCAAAACCGGGACGGCTATTACAGATACGCAGTATTTT. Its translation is CSAPKTGTAITDTQYF.

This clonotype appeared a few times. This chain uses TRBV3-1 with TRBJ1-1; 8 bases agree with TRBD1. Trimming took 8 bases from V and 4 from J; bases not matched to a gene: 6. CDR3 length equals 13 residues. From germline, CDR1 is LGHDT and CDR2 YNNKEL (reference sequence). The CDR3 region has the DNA TGTGCCAGCGCGCAGGGGGCGCGCACTGAAGCTTTCTTT. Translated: CASAQGARTEAFF.

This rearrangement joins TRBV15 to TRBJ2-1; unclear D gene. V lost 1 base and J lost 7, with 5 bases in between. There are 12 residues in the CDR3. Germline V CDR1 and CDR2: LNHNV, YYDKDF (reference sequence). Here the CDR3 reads CATSRGFNEQFF. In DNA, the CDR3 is TGTGCCACCAGCAGAGGTTTTAATGAGCAGTTCTTC.

The CDR3 reads CASSSGRASNNEQFF. The CDR3 bases are TGTGCCAGCAGTTCCGGGAGGGCGAGTAATAATGAGCAGTTCTTC. The chain combines TRBV27 with TRBJ2-1; 8 bases align to TRBD2. Trimming took 4 bases from V and 7 from J; bases not matched to a gene: 9. CDR1 MNHEY and CDR2 SMNVEV come from the germline V gene (reference sequence). CDR3 length: 15 amino acids.

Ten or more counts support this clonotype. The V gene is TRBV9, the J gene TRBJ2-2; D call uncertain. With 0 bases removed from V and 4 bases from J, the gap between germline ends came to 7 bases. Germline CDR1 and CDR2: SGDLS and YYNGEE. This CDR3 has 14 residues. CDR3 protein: CASSVGTLTGELFF. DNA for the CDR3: TGTGCCAGCAGCGTAGGGACCCTCACCGGGGAGCTGTTTTTT.

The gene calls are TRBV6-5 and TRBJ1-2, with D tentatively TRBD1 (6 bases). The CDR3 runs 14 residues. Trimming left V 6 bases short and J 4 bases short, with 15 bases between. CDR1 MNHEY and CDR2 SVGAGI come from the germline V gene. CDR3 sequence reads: CASSWERRGYGYTF. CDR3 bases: TGTGCCAGCAGCTGGGAACGCAGGGGCTATGGCTACACCTTC.

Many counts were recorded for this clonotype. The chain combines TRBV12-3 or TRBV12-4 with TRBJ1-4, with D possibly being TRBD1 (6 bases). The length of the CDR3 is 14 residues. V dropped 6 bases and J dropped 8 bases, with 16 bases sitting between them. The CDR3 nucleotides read TGTGCCAGCAGCCCTTGGGGGGCGAAAGAAAAACTGTTTTTT. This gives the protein CASSPWGAKEKLFF.

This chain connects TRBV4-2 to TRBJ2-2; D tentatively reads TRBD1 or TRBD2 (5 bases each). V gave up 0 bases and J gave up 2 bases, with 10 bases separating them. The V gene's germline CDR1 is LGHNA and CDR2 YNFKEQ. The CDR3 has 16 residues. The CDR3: CASSQEYGANTGELFF. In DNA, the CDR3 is TGTGCCAGCAGCCAAGAGTACGGGGCTAACACCGGGGAGCTGTTTTTT.

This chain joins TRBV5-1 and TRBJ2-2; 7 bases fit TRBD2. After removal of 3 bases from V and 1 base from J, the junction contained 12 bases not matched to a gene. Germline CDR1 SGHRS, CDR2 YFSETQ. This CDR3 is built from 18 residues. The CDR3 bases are TGCGCCAGCAGCTCGCTCCCTCGAGCGGGGATGAACACCGGGGAGCTGTTTTTT. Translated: CASSSLPRAGMNTGELFF.

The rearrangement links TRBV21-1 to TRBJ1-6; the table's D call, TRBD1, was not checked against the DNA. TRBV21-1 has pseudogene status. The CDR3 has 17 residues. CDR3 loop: CASSKETGNSYNSPLHF. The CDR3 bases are TGTGCCAGCAGCAAAGAAACCGGGAATTCCTATAATTCACCCCTCCACTTT.